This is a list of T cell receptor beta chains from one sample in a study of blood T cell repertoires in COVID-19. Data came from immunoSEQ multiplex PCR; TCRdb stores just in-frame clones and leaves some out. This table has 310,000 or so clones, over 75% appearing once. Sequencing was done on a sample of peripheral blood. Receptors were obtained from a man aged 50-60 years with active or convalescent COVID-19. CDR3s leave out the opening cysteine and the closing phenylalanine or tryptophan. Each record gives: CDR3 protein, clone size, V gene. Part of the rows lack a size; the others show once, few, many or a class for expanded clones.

CDR3: ASSEGGLNTEAF
size: few
V: TRBV2

CDR3: ASSQRSGANVLT
size: .
V: TRBV4-3

CDR3: ATSVHRGTDTQY
size: .
V: TRBV15

CDR3: ASSFSSPGQGAEAF
size: .
V: TRBV5-1

CDR3: ASSAGQGLLENSPLH
size: .
V: TRBV5-1

CDR3: ASGLEFGSAF
size: .
V: TRBV7-9

CDR3: ASSSGQSGTEAF
size: .
V: TRBV5-1

CDR3: ASSRTDLNEKLF
size: .
V: TRBV28

CDR3: ASSWGRRGLNYT
size: .
V: TRBV11-1

CDR3: ASSLDGQGRANTEAF
size: .
V: TRBV5-6

CDR3: ASSTSGTGGYGYT
size: .
V: TRBV19

CDR3: ASSQSGLDEQF
size: .
V: TRBV4-1

CDR3: ASSSTENQPQH
size: .
V: TRBV7-2

CDR3: ASSQDFRQRGSFYEQY
size: .
V: TRBV4-3

CDR3: ASSSFRGENTGELF
size: .
V: TRBV27

CDR3: ASSVHVAGAFNTGELF
size: few
V: TRBV9

CDR3: ASSPQGDTGELF
size: once
V: TRBV18

CDR3: ASSISPLAWETQY
size: .
V: TRBV28

CDR3: ASPSLSGDSGANVLT
size: .
V: TRBV23-1

CDR3: ASSRSGEDTDTQY
size: .
V: TRBV6-5

CDR3: ASSLGRSVGDTQY
size: .
V: TRBV11-3

CDR3: ASSIGAGQKNEQF
size: .
V: TRBV19

CDR3: AWRVAGASNYGYT
size: .
V: TRBV30

CDR3: ASRRTATNEKLF
size: once
V: TRBV27

CDR3: ASSSTPQGARGYT
size: .
V: TRBV19

CDR3: ASSSGTGNTEAF
size: .
V: TRBV27

CDR3: ASSAGQAPQETQY
size: .
V: TRBV2

CDR3: ASSVYNRGINEKLF
size: once
V: TRBV5-4

CDR3: ASRTGFSYGYT
size: once
V: TRBV5-6

CDR3: AWSVTGLGNQPQH
size: .
V: TRBV30

CDR3: ASSLVAGGRQETQY
size: .
V: TRBV5-1

CDR3: ASSYRERYGYT
size: .
V: TRBV6-5

CDR3: ASSPSGSSYEQY
size: .
V: TRBV18

CDR3: ASSSYRGPTSGNTIY
size: .
V: TRBV11-2

CDR3: ASSTTSGSYNEQF
size: .
V: TRBV19

CDR3: ASSPGWDYNGYT
size: .
V: TRBV7-2

CDR3: ASSQDEREGHYNEQF
size: .
V: TRBV3-1/TRBV3-2

CDR3: ASRRGTTNTIY
size: .
V: TRBV28

CDR3: ATSSGLAGPYEQY
size: .
V: TRBV24-1

CDR3: ASGTGEGMNIQY
size: .
V: TRBV28

CDR3: ASSRTGSGNTIY
size: .
V: TRBV11-2

CDR3: ASSDRDSGNTEAF
size: .
V: TRBV21-1

CDR3: ASSGGQVLYGYT
size: .
V: TRBV5-5

CDR3: ASITSGTGGYEQY
size: .
V: TRBV21-1

CDR3: ASSFLSTGVQPQH
size: .
V: TRBV27

CDR3: ASSLARNYGYT
size: .
V: TRBV12-3/TRBV12-4

CDR3: ASSEAGAGGSPLH
size: .
V: TRBV6-1

CDR3: ASSVGQGQDQPQH
size: .
V: TRBV5-1